Shown below are 2 T cell receptor beta chains from a single sample sequenced in a study of human T cells and chemical hapten exposure. From the 5' RACE reads, TCRdb called clonotypes with MiXCR, one entry per CDR3 protein. The sample lists 130,000 or so distinct CDR3 sequences; around 4% were seen once. Unfractionated whole blood yielded total RNA. The receptors come from a female donor in good health.

At least ten counts were recorded for this clonotype. The V and J genes are TRBV28 and TRBJ1-5, with unresolved D. The CDR3 length is 17 residues. Trimming took 2 bases from V and 7 from J, leaving 21 bases between them. The V gene's germline CDR1 is MDHEN and CDR2 SYDVKM. The CDR3 sequence: CASSLPLRAVSPQPQHF. DNA for the CDR3: TGTGCCAGCAGTTTACCCCTCCGGGCAGTGTCTCCCCAGCCCCAGCATTTT.

V usage is TRBV20-1 and J usage is TRBJ2-1; D is possibly TRBD1 or TRBD2 (5 bases each). Trimming shortened V by 0 bases and J by 3 bases, and 24 bases separated the two germline ends. The germline V gene encodes CDR1 DFQATT and CDR2 SNEGSKA (reference sequence). The CDR3 runs to 19 residues. The CDR3 loop is CSARDKRALGTTLYNEQFF. The CDR3 DNA follows: TGCAGTGCTAGAGATAAAAGGGCCCTGGGGACCACCCTCTACAATGAGCAGTTCTTC.